The next 15 T cell receptor beta chains were all read from a single sample in a study of blood T cells in healthy people across ages. A sample-barcoded 5' primer and a J-beta primer mix were used in a second PCR of about 7 to 12 cycles. TCRdb ran MiXCR on the 5' RACE reads and lists one entry per CDR3 protein. Among approximately 880,000 distinct CDR3 sequences listed, around 48% were seen once. Sample: blood. The receptors come from a young man in good health.

This clonotype was recorded a few times. A read error may be the cause here, since a much bigger clone is one base away. This chain joins TRBV7-2 and TRBJ2-7, with D tentatively TRBD2 (7 bases). This CDR3 has 14 amino acids. The V end lost 5 bases, the J end lost 7 bases, and 18 bases lay between the germline ends. Per the germline V gene, CDR1 is SGHTA and CDR2 is FQGNSA. The DNA of the CDR3 is TGTGCCAGCAGCCCGGGCGGGGGCTACAATGAGCAGTACTTC. As protein: CASSPGGGYNEQYF.

This sequence joins TRBV6-2 or TRBV6-3 and TRBJ2-3; D is uncertain. Trimming pared 4 bases from V and 2 bases from J, leaving 13 bases between. Germline V gene data show CDR1 as MNHEY and CDR2 as SVGEGT. This CDR3 is built from 15 residues. The CDR3 DNA reads as TGTGCCAGCAGTTTTGGGCAGAGCCACACAGATACGCAGTATTTT. This translates into CASSFGQSHTDTQYF.

This clonotype was seen a few times. V usage is TRBV3-1 and J usage is TRBJ1-1; 8 bases are a match to TRBD1. Germline lookup yields CDR1 LGHDT and CDR2 YNNKEL (reference sequence). CDR3 length equals 15 residues. After removal of 1 base from V and 5 bases from J, the junction contained 6 bases not matched to a gene. The CDR3 loop reads CASSQAAGGWTEAFF. The CDR3 DNA reads as TGTGCCAGCAGCCAAGCGGCAGGGGGCTGGACTGAAGCTTTCTTT.

V usage is TRBV7-9 and J usage is TRBJ2-5, with a weak D call TRBD2 (6 bases). The tail of the sequence fits TRBJ2-7 better, so the J call may be wrong. Germline V gene lookup returns CDR1 SEHNR and CDR2 FQNEAQ (reference sequence). The CDR3 runs 15 residues. In DNA, the CDR3 is TGTGCCAGCAGCTATCCCCGGGGGACTGCCTACGAGCAGTACTTC. Amino acid sequence: CASSYPRGTAYEQYF.

This clonotype was seen more than once but under ten times. The chain recombines TRBV20-1 with TRBJ2-1; D possibly uses TRBD1 or TRBD2 (5 bases each). From germline, CDR1 is DFQATT and CDR2 SNEGSKA (reference sequence). The CDR3 runs 14 residues. The ends were cut back, 1 base at V and 10 bases at J, with 17 bases in the middle. CDR3 region: CSARALSHRGEQFF. The CDR3 coding sequence is TGCAGTGCTAGAGCGCTATCTCATCGGGGCGAGCAGTTCTTC.

Worth noting for this clonotype: Since no conserved phenylalanine or tryptophan closes the CDR3, a read error is the likely cause. The chain has TRBV14 and TRBJ1-2, with 7 bases matching TRBD1. Germline lookup yields CDR1 SGHDN and CDR2 FVKESK. With 0 bases clipped from V and 9 bases from J, the junction kept 10 bases outside the gene matches. This CDR3 spans 15 amino acids. The CDR3 sequence: CASSQDRVGQYSYTL. DNA for the CDR3: TGTGCCAGCAGCCAAGATCGAGTGGGACAGTATAGCTACACCTTG.

The chain joins TRBV3-1 to TRBJ2-2; D gene unclear. The germline V gene encodes CDR1 LGHDT and CDR2 YNNKEL (reference sequence). V gave up 0 bases and J gave up 10 bases, with 15 bases separating them. The CDR3 covers 15 residues. The CDR3 sequence: CASSQDPGLSEELFF. The CDR3 nucleotides read TGTGCCAGCAGCCAAGATCCCGGGTTATCGGAGGAGCTGTTTTTT.

The V gene is TRBV20-1, the J gene TRBJ2-6; tentatively, D is TRBD1 (5 bases). V was trimmed by 5 bases and J by 2 bases, leaving 16 bases between them. The CDR3 covers 16 residues. Per germline, CDR1 DFQATT and CDR2 SNEGSKA (reference sequence). CDR3 sequence reads: CSADRIDRPGANVLTF. The CDR3, as DNA: TGCAGTGCTGATAGAATCGACAGACCTGGGGCCAACGTCCTGACTTTC.

This clonotype turned up a few times. V is TRBV29-1 and J is TRBJ1-2, with a weak D call TRBD1 (5 bases). The CDR3 consists of 12 residues. Germline CDR1 and CDR2: SQVTM and ANQGSEA. Trimming left V 5 bases short and J 8 bases short, with 15 bases between. The CDR3 sequence: CSVKTERGGYTF. CDR3 bases: TGCAGCGTTAAGACTGAGAGGGGCGGCTACACCTTC. Based on the CDR3 plus reference TRBV29-1 and TRBJ1-2, the full variable domain is SAVISQKPSRDICQRGTSLTIQCQVDSQVTMMFWYRQQPGQSLTLIATANQGSEATYESGFVIDKFPISRPNLTFSTLTVSNMSPEDSSIYLCSVKTERGGYTFGSGTRLTVV.

This clonotype has ten or more counts. The genes are TRBV4-1 and TRBJ2-1; TRBD2 agrees at 8 bases. The V and J ends lost 5 bases and 6 bases, in that order; junction bases with no gene match: 9. Germline assignment: CDR1 MGHRA and CDR2 YSYEKL. The CDR3 totals 15 residues. As DNA, the CDR3 is TGCGCCAGCAGCTTACTAGCGGCCCCTGGCAATGAGCAGTTCTTC. Encoded protein: CASSLLAAPGNEQFF.

V and J are TRBV3-1 and TRBJ2-1, with unresolved D. The V gene lost 0 bases and the J gene lost 13 bases, with 19 bases spanning the gap. Per the germline V gene, CDR1 is LGHDT and CDR2 is YNNKEL (reference sequence). The CDR3 contains 15 residues. CDR3 in amino acids: CASSQDGRPEETQFF. CDR3 in DNA: TGTGCCAGCAGCCAAGACGGCAGGCCAGAAGAGACCCAGTTCTTC.

Concerning this clonotype itself: This is likely an artifact of a read error, given a far larger clone one base away. V gene TRBV6-5 combines with J gene TRBJ2-1, with D uncertain. The CDR3 length is 11 residues. The V gene's germline CDR1 is MNHEY and CDR2 SVGAGI. Here the CDR3 DNA reads TGTGCCAGCGGTTACTCGAATGAGCAGTTCTTC. It translates to CASGYSNEQFF.

The chain has TRBV4-2 and TRBJ2-1; D is undetermined. CDR3 length: 13 amino acids. V was clipped by 2 bases and J by 5 bases, with 7 bases between them. CDR1 and CDR2 (germline): LGHNA, YNFKEQ. The CDR3: CASSQQVHNEQFF. In DNA form, the CDR3 reads TGTGCCAGCAGCCAACAAGTACACAATGAGCAGTTCTTC.

The chain combines TRBV29-1 with TRBJ1-1, with a tentative D call TRBD1 (5 bases). This CDR3 region has 13 residues. CDR1 and CDR2 (germline): SQVTM, ANQGSEA. Trimming pared 7 bases from V and 5 bases from J, leaving 17 bases between. CDR3 sequence reads: CSAERGAGTEAFF. The CDR3 nucleotides are TGCAGCGCCGAACGAGGGGCAGGGACTGAAGCTTTCTTT.

This chain uses TRBV18 with TRBJ2-3; D is unresolved. CDR1 KGHSH and CDR2 LQKENI come from the germline V gene. The CDR3 has 13 amino acids. Trimming stripped 0 bases from V and 6 bases from J, with 7 bases between. The CDR3 region has the DNA TGTGCCAGCTCACCACCGATTAGCGATACGCAGTATTTT. Its protein product is CASSPPISDTQYF.